These 32 T cell receptor beta chains originate from one sample sequenced in a study of a mutant IDH1 vaccine in newly diagnosed glioma. Time point indicated: week 35, safety follow-up. Mutant IDH1 20-mer peptide, at 300 ug, made up each vaccine dose, with topical imiquimod. These TCRs' antigens remain unknown. The data were produced by immunoSEQ multiplex PCR, yet TCRdb's version contains in-frame clones alone and is incomplete. The repertoire consists of fewer than 35,000 clones, with approximately 77% occurring once and the leading ten covering 15%. This specimen was PBMCs, taken from a glioma patient whose treatment included an IDH1 peptide vaccine. The receptors come from a young man with glioma.

This chain connects TRBV27 to TRBJ1-2; D remains unclear. This CDR3 spans 15 amino acids. Trimming removed 2 bases at V and 3 bases at J, with 13 bases between. Germline V lookup: CDR1 MNHEY, CDR2 SMNVEV (reference sequence). The CDR3, as DNA: TGTGCCAGCAGTTTACGCGGGGTTTCGGACTATGGCTACACCTTC. Translation gives CASSLRGVSDYGYTF.

The chain has TRBV27 and TRBJ1-5; 7 bases fit TRBD1. Germline CDR1 is MNHEY and CDR2 is SMNVEV (reference sequence). The CDR3 loop spans 15 amino acids. J was trimmed by 9 bases and V by 2 bases; bases with no gene match: 10. CDR3 in amino acids: CASSLRGDSRWPQHF. In nucleotides, the CDR3 is TGTGCCAGCAGTTTAAGGGGGGACAGCCGGTGGCCCCAGCATTTT.

The V and J genes are TRBV5-1 and TRBJ2-2, with no clear D. Trimming left V 2 bases short and J 8 bases short, with 10 bases between. This CDR3 is built from 13 residues. Germline CDR1 reads SGHRS; CDR2 reads YFSETQ. Here the CDR3 reads CASSLNSEGELFF. DNA for the CDR3: TGCGCCAGCAGCTTAAACTCGGAAGGGGAGCTGTTTTTT.

The chain links TRBV2 to TRBJ2-7, with 8 positions matching TRBD1. Per the germline V gene, CDR1 is SNHLY and CDR2 is FYNNEI. V was clipped by 10 bases and J by 4 bases; unmatched bases: 12. This CDR3 contains 14 residues. In nucleotides, the CDR3 is TGTGCCACTGCTCCCGGGACAGGTTCATACGAGCAGTACTTC. Translated: CATAPGTGSYEQYF.

The rearrangement uses TRBV28 and TRBJ1-1, with unresolved D. CDR1 is MDHEN and CDR2 is SYDVKM in the germline V gene. The length of the CDR3 is 15 residues. Trimming removed 4 bases from V and 3 bases from J, with 15 bases in between. In DNA, the CDR3 is TGTGCCAGCAGTTCCGGTACGTCGTTATACACTGAAGCTTTCTTT. This encodes CASSSGTSLYTEAFF.

The chain carries TRBV11-3 and TRBJ2-7, with D possibly TRBD2 on 6 matching bases. Looked up from germline, CDR1 is SGHNT and CDR2 is YENEEA. The ends were cut back, 3 bases at V and 6 bases at J, with 15 bases in the middle. The CDR3 is made up of 14 amino acids. CDR3 loop: CASSLSGTEGEQYF. Here the CDR3 DNA reads TGTGCCAGCAGCTTGTCAGGGACGGAGGGCGAGCAGTACTTC.

V gene TRBV10-2 combines with J gene TRBJ2-1; the D is unclear. V lost 0 bases to trimming and J lost 7 bases, with 7 bases between them. There are 13 residues in the CDR3. The germline CDR1 and CDR2 sequences are WSHSY and SAAADI. The CDR3 bases are TGCGCCAGCAGTGAGTCGGATTGGAATGAGCAGTTCTTC. Its protein is CASSESDWNEQFF.

The chain carries TRBV2 and TRBJ2-1; TRBD2 matches at 8 bases. V trimming: 3 bases; J trimming: 7 bases; junction bases outside the gene matches: 17. The CDR3 loop spans 18 amino acids. CDR1 and CDR2 (germline): SNHLY, FYNNEI. CDR3 sequence reads: CASSDPRRAGGRGNEQFF. CDR3 nucleotides: TGTGCCAGCAGTGACCCCCGGCGGGCGGGAGGCCGGGGGAATGAGCAGTTCTTC.

The chain recombines TRBV5-1 with TRBJ2-2; unclear D gene. The CDR3 has 16 amino acids. Looked up from germline, CDR1 is SGHRS and CDR2 is YFSETQ. V lost 4 bases, J lost 3 bases, and 16 bases lay in between. The CDR3 DNA follows: TGCGCCAGCAGCCCCCAAGTAGGGCCGGACACCGGGGAGCTGTTTTTT. Protein product: CASSPQVGPDTGELFF.

The rearrangement uses TRBV2 and TRBJ1-2, with 12 bases identical to TRBD1. Germline-derived CDR1 and CDR2 are SNHLY and FYNNEI. The ends lost 7 bases at V and 6 bases at J; junction bases unmatched: 12. This CDR3 comprises 16 residues. CDR3 in DNA: TGTGCCAGCACCCTCTTCCGGGGACAGGGGGCACATGGCTACACCTTC. Protein sequence: CASTLFRGQGAHGYTF.

The chain uses TRBV6-5 and TRBJ2-3, with D possibly matching TRBD2 (5 bases). V was trimmed by 2 bases and J by 9 bases, leaving 15 bases between them. The germline V gene encodes CDR1 MNHEY and CDR2 SVGAGI. The CDR3 consists of 14 residues. CDR3 in amino acids: CASSYDRGSGTQYF. CDR3 nucleotides: TGTGCCAGCAGTTACGATCGGGGATCGGGCACGCAGTATTTT.

The V gene is TRBV5-1, the J gene TRBJ2-1; 9 bases agree with TRBD2. V shed 0 bases, J shed 10 bases, and the junction held 11 bases outside the gene matches. The CDR3 sequence is 16 residues long. Germline values: CDR1 SGHRS, CDR2 YFSETQ. This chain's CDR3 is CASSLEGGLAYGEQFF. CDR3 DNA sequence: TGCGCCAGCAGCTTGGAAGGGGGACTAGCCTATGGGGAGCAGTTCTTC. Together with reference TRBV5-1 and TRBJ2-1, the CDR3 gives the full variable domain: KAGVTQTPRYLIKTRGQQVTLSCSPISGHRSVSWYQQTPGQGLQFLFEYFSETQRNKGNFPGRFSGRQFSNSRSEMNVSTLELGDSALYLCASSLEGGLAYGEQFFGPGTRLTVL.

The rearrangement uses TRBV7-9 and TRBJ1-3; D remains ambiguous. Trimming took 1 base from V and 4 from J, leaving 5 bases between them. CDR1 is SEHNR, CDR2 FQNEAQ, per germline (reference sequence). This CDR3 comprises 13 residues. The CDR3 nucleotides read TGTGCCAGCAGCTTAGATCCCGGAAACACCATATATTTT. The encoded protein is CASSLDPGNTIYF.

The J gene is TRBJ2-7, the V gene TRBV7-7; no firm D call. The V gene lost 1 base and the J gene lost 6 bases, with 10 bases spanning the gap. Germline assignment: CDR1 SSHAT and CDR2 FNYEAQ (reference sequence). The length of the CDR3 is 13 residues. The CDR3 nucleotides read TGTGCCAGCAGCTTAGTCCCCAGAGGCGAGCAGTACTTC. Translating it yields CASSLVPRGEQYF. The entire variable domain, with the rest obtained from reference TRBV7-7 and TRBJ2-7, is as follows: GAGVSQSPRYKVTKRGQDVTLRCDPISSHATLYWYQQALGQGPEFLTYFNYEAQPDKSGLPSDRFSAERPEGSISTLTIQRTEQRDSAMYRCASSLVPRGEQYFGPGTRLTVT.

V usage is TRBV5-6 and J usage is TRBJ1-5; no clear D. The CDR3 covers 12 residues. Per the germline V gene, CDR1 is SGHDT and CDR2 is YYEEEE. V lost 2 bases and J lost 1, with 1 base in between. DNA for the CDR3: TGTGCCAGCAGCTTAAGCAATCAGCCCCAGCATTTT. Its protein is CASSLSNQPQHF.

The chain recombines TRBV18 with TRBJ2-7, with a possible D match to TRBD1 (6 bases). The germline V gene encodes CDR1 KGHSH and CDR2 LQKENI. The CDR3 consists of 13 residues. Trimming removed 3 bases from V and 1 base from J, with 7 bases in between. The CDR3 region is CASSPGQSYEQYF. The CDR3 DNA sequence: TGTGCCAGCTCACCCGGACAGTCCTACGAGCAGTACTTC.

Comment on this clone: One end of the junction is discordant with germline, which a read error may explain. The chain links TRBV27 to TRBJ2-2; 7 nucleotides match TRBD2. Per germline, CDR1 MNHEY and CDR2 SMNVEV (reference sequence). This CDR3 contains 13 residues. CDR3 loop: CASSVSGEGELFF. The CDR3 nucleotides read TGTGCCAGCAGTGTATCCGGGGAGGGAGAGCTGTTTTTT.

This clone was seen only once. V usage is TRBV7-9 and J usage is TRBJ2-7, with 9 bases aligning to TRBD2. The CDR3 has 13 amino acids. V shed 9 bases, J shed 1 base, and the junction held 4 bases outside the gene matches. CDR1 is SEHNR and CDR2 is FQNEAQ in the germline V gene (reference sequence). CDR3 loop: CASHLAGSYEQYF. The CDR3 nucleotides read TGTGCCAGTCACCTAGCGGGGTCCTACGAGCAGTACTTC.

This chain links TRBV25-1 with TRBJ1-3, with D unclear. Between the trimmed V and J ends, which lost 6 bases and 0 bases, there was a span of 12 bases. The CDR3 loop spans 15 amino acids. The germline CDR1 and CDR2 sequences are MGHDK and SYGVNS. The CDR3 DNA reads as TGTGCCAGCAGCCCCGCAGACATCTCTGGAAACACCATATATTTT. Amino acids: CASSPADISGNTIYF.

This clone came up a few times. The chain joins TRBV5-4 to TRBJ2-4, with D possibly TRBD2 on 7 matching bases. The CDR3 extends over 16 amino acids. Trimming took off 0 bases at V and 6 bases at J, with 16 bases between the two ends. CDR1 and CDR2 from the germline V gene are SGHNT and YYREEE (reference sequence). CDR3 protein: CASSLGRGALGNIQYF. CDR3 nucleotide sequence: TGTGCCAGCAGCTTGGGCCGGGGGGCGCTCGGAAACATTCAGTACTTC.

This chain connects TRBV11-3 to TRBJ2-2; no clear D gene. Looked up from germline, CDR1 is SGHNT and CDR2 is YENEEA. The CDR3 is 15 amino acids. Trimming took 1 base from V and 2 from J, leaving 8 bases between them. CDR3: CASSLVDANTGELFF. For the CDR3, the DNA is TGTGCCAGCAGCTTAGTCGATGCCAACACCGGGGAGCTGTTTTTT.

The J gene is TRBJ1-3, the V gene TRBV11-2; D remains ambiguous. Trimming took off 5 bases at V and 0 bases at J, with 8 bases between the two ends. CDR3 length equals 14 residues. The germline V gene encodes CDR1 SGHAT and CDR2 FQNNGV. In nucleotides, the CDR3 is TGTGCCAGCAGCCTTTGGGGCTCTGGAAACACCATATATTTT. Translation: CASSLWGSGNTIYF. Based on the CDR3 plus reference TRBV11-2 and TRBJ1-3, the full variable domain is EAGVAQSPRYKIIEKRQSVAFWCNPISGHATLYWYQQILGQGPKLLIQFQNNGVVDDSQLPKDRFSAERLKGVDSTLKIQPAKLEDSAVYLCASSLWGSGNTIYFGEGSWLTVV.

The chain combines TRBV15 with TRBJ1-1; 7 bases are shared with TRBD1. The CDR3 covers 15 residues. Germline V gives CDR1 LNHNV, CDR2 YYDKDF (reference sequence). The trim removed 3 bases at V and 0 bases at J, leaving 4 bases unmatched. CDR3 nucleotides: TGTGCCACCAGCAGGTCGACAGGGATGAACACTGAAGCTTTCTTT. Protein product: CATSRSTGMNTEAFF.

The chain joins TRBV7-9 to TRBJ2-3, with 11 bases fitting TRBD2. J gave up 1 base and V 4 bases, and 4 bases lay outside the gene matches. Looked up from germline, CDR1 is SEHNR and CDR2 is FQNEAQ (reference sequence). CDR3 length: 16 amino acids. The DNA of the CDR3 is TGTGCCAGCAGCTCACCGGGACTAGCGGGCACAGATACGCAGTATTTT. This gives the protein CASSSPGLAGTDTQYF.

As concerns this clone: Other DNA variants within this sample encode the same CDR3. The CDR3 here is CASSSEREPFTYNEQFF. CDR3 coding DNA: TGTGCCAGTAGTAGCGAACGGGAGCCCTTCACCTACAATGAGCAGTTCTTC. The chain carries TRBV19 and TRBJ2-1; possibly TRBD2 for D (6 bases). Germline V gives CDR1 LNHDA, CDR2 SQIVND (reference sequence). Trimming shortened V by 4 bases and J by 2 bases, and 18 bases separated the two germline ends. The CDR3 contains 17 residues.

This rearrangement joins TRBV29-1 to TRBJ2-5, with D perhaps assigned TRBD1 or TRBD2 (5 bases each). V dropped 5 bases and J dropped 0 bases, with 10 bases sitting between them. The germline V gene encodes CDR1 SQVTM and CDR2 ANQGSEA. The CDR3 has 13 amino acids. The CDR3, as DNA: TGCAGCGTTCGAGGGGCCTACCAAGAGACCCAGTACTTC. This gives the protein CSVRGAYQETQYF.

The J gene is TRBJ2-2, the V gene TRBV19; 7 nucleotides align to TRBD1. CDR1 is LNHDA, CDR2 SQIVND, per germline (reference sequence). With V trimmed by 3 bases and J by 7 bases, 8 bases remained unmatched. This CDR3 contains 15 residues. The CDR3 DNA sequence: TGTGCCAGTAGTATGTTGGCAGGGGGAAACGGGGAGCTGTTTTTT. Translation gives CASSMLAGGNGELFF.

This chain connects TRBV5-1 to TRBJ2-7, with D possibly being TRBD1 (6 bases). CDR1 is SGHRS and CDR2 is YFSETQ in the germline V gene. The CDR3 totals 14 residues. V was shortened by 5 bases and J by 2 bases, with 14 bases between the two germline ends. This chain's CDR3 is CASSQDSVPYEQYF. CDR3 in DNA: TGCGCCAGCAGTCAGGACAGCGTCCCCTACGAGCAGTACTTC. The variable domain in full, with the rest retrieved from reference TRBV5-1 and TRBJ2-7, is KAGVTQTPRYLIKTRGQQVTLSCSPISGHRSVSWYQQTPGQGLQFLFEYFSETQRNKGNFPGRFSGRQFSNSRSEMNVSTLELGDSALYLCASSQDSVPYEQYFGPGTRLTVT.

This clone appeared a few times. V is TRBV27 and J is TRBJ2-7; TRBD2 matches at 7 bases. Germline lookup yields CDR1 MNHEY and CDR2 SMNVEV (reference sequence). J was trimmed by 3 bases and V by 5 bases; bases with no gene match: 10. The CDR3 spans 15 residues. The CDR3 is CASSTLQRGNYEQYF. CDR3 nucleotides: TGTGCCAGCAGTACGTTGCAGCGGGGAAACTACGAGCAGTACTTC.

This clone occurred a few times. The V gene is TRBV5-1, the J gene TRBJ2-2, with unresolved D. This CDR3 region has 13 residues. Between the trimmed V and J ends, which lost 0 bases and 3 bases, there was a span of 3 bases. Germline values: CDR1 SGHRS, CDR2 YFSETQ. The CDR3 here is CASSLGYTGELFF. CDR3 DNA sequence: TGCGCCAGCAGCTTGGGCTACACCGGGGAGCTGTTTTTT.

The chain combines TRBV5-4 with TRBJ2-3; TRBD2 matches at 9 bases. Per the germline V gene, CDR1 is SGHNT and CDR2 is YYREEE (reference sequence). J lost 6 bases, V lost 0 bases, and 8 bases had no gene match. This CDR3 is built from 16 residues. The CDR3: CASSLAGVAGVDTQYF. CDR3 coding DNA: TGTGCCAGCAGCTTGGCCGGGGTAGCGGGAGTGGATACGCAGTATTTT.

This chain uses TRBV10-1 with TRBJ2-1; D tentatively fits TRBD1 or TRBD2 (5 bases each). This CDR3 has 15 residues. Trimming removed 7 bases from V and 7 bases from J, with 20 bases in between. Germline V lookup: CDR1 WNHNN, CDR2 SYGVQD (reference sequence). The CDR3 protein is CASMGVGGAENEQFF. The CDR3 DNA reads as TGCGCCAGCATGGGTGTTGGGGGAGCCGAAAATGAGCAGTTCTTC.